This T cell receptor (beta chain) was found in a study of blood T cell repertoires in COVID-19. Study summary: Samples of COVID-19 (acute and convalescent) were obtained from the United States, Italy and Spain. The cDNA or gDNA used as material had been derived from T cells, B-cell-depleted T cells, or PBMCs.

Looked up from germline, CDR1 is LNHDA and CDR2 is SQIVND (reference sequence). The CDR3 length is 17 residues. Unmatched junction bases numbered 9, after V lost 0 bases and J lost 5 bases. As originally analysed: From reference gene primer amplification, estimates of nucleated cell counts were derived. Assay used: immunoSEQ multiplex PCR; TCRdb lists only in-frame clones, some missing. V, J and clone size are those of that table, while D and trimming were read from the DNA. The profile shows over 150,000 clones, about 86% of them singletons. The chain links TRBV19 to TRBJ2-2; 7 bases map to TRBD1. Input material: peripheral blood. This TCR derives from a woman aged 60-75 years with acute or convalescent COVID-19. The DNA of the CDR3 is TGTGCCAGTAGTATAGATCGGAAGGGGGCAGGAACCGGGGAGCTGTTTTTT. Its protein is CASSIDRKGAGTGELFF.